This TCR beta chain was found in a study of blood T cell repertoires in COVID-19. In the study overall: Some COVID-19 samples were acute and others convalescent; all came from the United States, Italy and Spain.

The CDR3 spans 15 residues. CDR1 and CDR2 from the germline V gene are LNHNV and YYDKDF (reference sequence). V lost 0 bases, J lost 4 bases, and 3 bases stayed unmatched. In the original analysis: Quantification of nucleated cells was approximated via reference gene primer amplification. Assay: immunoSEQ multiplex PCR; the TCRdb copy retains only in-frame clones and omits some. The DNA gave D and trimming, while V, J and clone size come from that table. The table lists 200,000 to 300,000 clones, around 87% of them singletons. This TCR derives from a woman aged 55-75 years with COVID-19, enrolled during active disease. The chain is built from TRBV15 and TRBJ2-3, with TRBD1 matching 8 bases. Sequencing was performed on peripheral blood. The CDR3 DNA is TGTGCCACCAGCAGAGATCCCAGGGGGCCAGATACGCAGTATTTT. Protein sequence: CATSRDPRGPDTQYF.